The clone carrying this T cell receptor (beta chain) was detected only a few times. TCRdb re-called the RT-PCR reads through MiXCR, storing one row per CDR3 protein. This table holds approximately 720,000 distinct CDR3 sequences, 11% to 15% found once. Trimming removed 3 bases from V and 4 bases from J, with 18 bases in between. This CDR3 spans 16 amino acids. Germline CDR1 reads KGHDR; CDR2 reads SFDVKD. The sequenced material came from memory CD4+ T cells from blood. The J gene is TRBJ2-7, the V gene TRBV24-1, with D possibly being TRBD1 (6 bases). The TCR sequence derives from a female donor in good health, serving as a healthy control. The CDR3 coding sequence is TGTGCCACCAGTGATATTACAGGGCCCAAACCTTACGAGCAGTACTTC. Protein sequence: CATSDITGPKPYEQYF.